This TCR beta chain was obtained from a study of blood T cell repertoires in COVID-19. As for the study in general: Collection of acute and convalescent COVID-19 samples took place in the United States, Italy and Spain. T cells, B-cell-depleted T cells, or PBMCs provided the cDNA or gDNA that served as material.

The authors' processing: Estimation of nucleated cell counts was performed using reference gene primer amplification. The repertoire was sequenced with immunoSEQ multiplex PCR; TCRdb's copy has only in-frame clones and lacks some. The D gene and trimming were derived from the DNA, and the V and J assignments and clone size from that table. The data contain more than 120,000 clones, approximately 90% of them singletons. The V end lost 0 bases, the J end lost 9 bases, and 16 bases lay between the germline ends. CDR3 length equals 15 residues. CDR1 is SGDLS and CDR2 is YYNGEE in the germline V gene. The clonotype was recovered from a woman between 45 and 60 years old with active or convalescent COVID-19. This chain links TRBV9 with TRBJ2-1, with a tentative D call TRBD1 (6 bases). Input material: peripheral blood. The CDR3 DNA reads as TGTGCCAGCAGCGTAGAGCAGGGGACGATCGGTGAGCAGTTCTTC. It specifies CASSVEQGTIGEQFF.